This is a list of T cell receptor beta chains from one sample in a study of shared clonotypes between healthy human individuals. Assay: immunoSEQ multiplex PCR; the TCRdb copy retains only in-frame clones and omits some. The sample has some 2,000,000 clones; 85% to 95% are singletons. The specimen sequenced was naive CD4+ T cells sorted from blood. These receptors were obtained from a man between 18 and 35 years old in good health. CDR3s include the opening cysteine and the closing phenylalanine or tryptophan. Each record gives: CDR3 protein, CDR3 DNA, J gene, clone size, D gene, V gene. D genes are given only for firm matches. Size tells how often a clone was seen (once, few, many) or the class of an expanded clone, and some rows leave it out.

CASSLAGTGSPLHF | TGCGCCAGCAGCTTGGCCGGAACAGGGTCACCCCTCCACTTT | TRBJ1-6 | - | - | TRBV5-1
CASSNNREEAFF | TGTGCCAGCAGCAATAACAGGGAAGAAGCTTTCTTT | TRBJ1-1 | - | - | TRBV5-4
CASRRTGNYEQYF | TGCGCCAGCAGGCGGACAGGGAATTACGAGCAGTACTTC | TRBJ2-7 | once | TRBD1 | TRBV5-1
CASSSRQGSGNTIYF | TGTGCCAGCAGCTCTCGTCAGGGCTCTGGAAACACCATATATTTT | TRBJ1-3 | once | - | TRBV7-9
CASSFTGTAPNEQFF | TGTGCCAGTAGTTTCACCGGGACAGCCCCCAATGAGCAGTTCTTC | TRBJ2-1 | - | TRBD1 | TRBV19
CASSAAVYEQYF | TGTGCCAGCAGTGCGGCGGTCTACGAGCAGTACTTC | TRBJ2-7 | - | - | TRBV2
CASSPSEGVRPQHF | TGTGCCAGCTCACCGTCGGAGGGAGTTCGACCCCAGCATTTT | TRBJ1-5 | - | - | TRBV18
CASRDGPARTDTQYF | TGTGCCAGCAGGGACGGACCAGCTCGCACAGATACGCAGTATTTT | TRBJ2-3 | - | - | TRBV5-4
CASSAGETQYF | TGTGCCAGCAGTGCGGGGGAGACCCAGTACTTC | TRBJ2-5 | - | - | TRBV6-5
CAINAATNEKLFF | TGTGCCATCAATGCAGCGACTAATGAAAAACTGTTTTTT | TRBJ1-4 | once | - | TRBV10-3
CASSLRDRAETQYF | TGTGCCAGCAGCTTACGGGACAGGGCAGAGACCCAGTACTTC | TRBJ2-5 | - | TRBD1 | TRBV5-8
CASLAGPPYEQYF | TGTGCCAGCCTAGCGGGGCCGCCCTACGAGCAGTACTTC | TRBJ2-7 | - | TRBD2 | TRBV6-1
CASRRDGNNGYTF | TGTGCCAGCCGACGGGACGGTAACAATGGCTACACCTTC | TRBJ1-2 | - | - | TRBV6-6
CASSSLDSSGNTIYF | TGTGCCAGCTCATCCCTAGACTCCTCTGGAAACACCATATATTTT | TRBJ1-3 | - | - | TRBV18
CASNYRNEKLFF | TGTGCCAGTAACTACCGTAATGAAAAACTGTTTTTT | TRBJ1-4 | - | - | TRBV2
CASSLGAADSASGANVLTF | TGTGCCAGCAGCTTGGGGGCGGCAGACAGCGCCTCTGGGGCCAACGTCCTGACTTTC | TRBJ2-6 | - | - | TRBV5-4
CASSASGVEQYF | TGTGCCAGCAGCGCATCAGGGGTCGAGCAGTACTTC | TRBJ2-7 | - | - | TRBV5-4